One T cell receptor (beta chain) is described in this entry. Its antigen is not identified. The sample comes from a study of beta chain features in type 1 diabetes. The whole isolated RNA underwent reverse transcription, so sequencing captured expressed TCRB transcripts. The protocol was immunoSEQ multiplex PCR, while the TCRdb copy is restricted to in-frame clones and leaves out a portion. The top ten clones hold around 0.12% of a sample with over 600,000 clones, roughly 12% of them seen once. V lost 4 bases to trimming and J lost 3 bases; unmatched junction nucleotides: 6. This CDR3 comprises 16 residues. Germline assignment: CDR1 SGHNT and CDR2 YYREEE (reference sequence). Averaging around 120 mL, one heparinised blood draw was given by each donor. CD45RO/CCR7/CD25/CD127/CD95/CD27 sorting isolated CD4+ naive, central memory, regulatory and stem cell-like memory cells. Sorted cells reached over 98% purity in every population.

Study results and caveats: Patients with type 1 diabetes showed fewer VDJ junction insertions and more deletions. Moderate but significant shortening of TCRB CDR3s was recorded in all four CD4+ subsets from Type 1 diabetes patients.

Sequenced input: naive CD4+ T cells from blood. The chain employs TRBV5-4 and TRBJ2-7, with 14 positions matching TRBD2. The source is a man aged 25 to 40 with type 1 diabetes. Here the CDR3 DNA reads TGTGCCAGCAGCCCTGGGGGGACTAGCGGGAGCTACGAGCAGTACTTC. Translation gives CASSPGGTSGSYEQYF.